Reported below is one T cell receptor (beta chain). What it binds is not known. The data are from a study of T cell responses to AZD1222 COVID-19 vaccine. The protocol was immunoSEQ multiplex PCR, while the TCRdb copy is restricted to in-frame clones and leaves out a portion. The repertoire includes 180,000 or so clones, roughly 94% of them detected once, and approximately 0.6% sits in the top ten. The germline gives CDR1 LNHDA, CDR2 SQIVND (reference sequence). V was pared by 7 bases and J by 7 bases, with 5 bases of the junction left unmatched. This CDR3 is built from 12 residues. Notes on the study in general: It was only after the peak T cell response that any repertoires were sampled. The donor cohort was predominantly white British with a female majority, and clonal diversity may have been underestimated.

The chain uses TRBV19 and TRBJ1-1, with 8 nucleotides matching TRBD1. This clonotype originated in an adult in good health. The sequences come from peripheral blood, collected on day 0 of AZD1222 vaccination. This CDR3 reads CASKGTGFEAFF. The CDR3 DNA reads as TGTGCCAGTAAAGGGACAGGCTTTGAAGCTTTCTTT.